The sequence of this T cell receptor beta chain was determined in a study of cytomegalovirus exposure and HLA in healthy donors. Turning to the study itself: Both the 120 or so validation repertoires and the 550 to 750 first-cohort repertoires used the same platform, as reported by a later analysis.

Data came from immunoSEQ multiplex PCR; TCRdb stores just in-frame clones and leaves some out. The sample has over 150,000 clones; about nine tenths are singletons. Trimming took off 2 bases at V and 4 bases at J, with 9 bases between the two ends. This CDR3 has 13 amino acids. Looked up from germline, CDR1 is SGHRS and CDR2 is YFSETQ. Sequencing was carried out using PBMCs. The receptor's source is a young woman in good health and CMV-seropositive. The chain uses TRBV5-1 and TRBJ1-2; D might be TRBD1 (5 bases). Written as DNA, the CDR3 is TGCGCCAGCAGCTTTGAACAGGCCTATGGCTACACCTTC. Its protein is CASSFEQAYGYTF.